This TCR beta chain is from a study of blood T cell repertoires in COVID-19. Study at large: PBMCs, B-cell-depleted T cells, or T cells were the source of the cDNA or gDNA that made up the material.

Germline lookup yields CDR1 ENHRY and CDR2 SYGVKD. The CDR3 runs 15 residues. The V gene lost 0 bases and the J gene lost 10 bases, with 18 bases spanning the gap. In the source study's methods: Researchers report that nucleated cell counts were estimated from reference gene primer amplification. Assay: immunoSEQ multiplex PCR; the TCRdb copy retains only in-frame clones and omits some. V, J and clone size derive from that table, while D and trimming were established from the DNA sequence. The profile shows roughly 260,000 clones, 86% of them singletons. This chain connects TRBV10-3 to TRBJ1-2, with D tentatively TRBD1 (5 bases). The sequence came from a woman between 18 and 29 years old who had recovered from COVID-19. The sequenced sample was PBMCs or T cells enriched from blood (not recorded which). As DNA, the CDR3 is TGTGCCATCAGTGAGTCAAAGGGGCTCCTGCGCGACTACACCTTC. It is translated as CAISESKGLLRDYTF.